This T cell receptor (beta chain) comes out of a study of T-cell reconstitution after alpha-beta-depleted transplantation in children. Preparation of the TCRbeta library used unique molecular identifiers. TCRdb used MiXCR to reprocess the PCR reads, holding one entry per CDR3 protein. The table has about 250,000 distinct CDR3 sequences, 20% to 30% seen once. Germline V gene lookup returns CDR1 DFQATT and CDR2 SNEGSKA (reference sequence). The CDR3 sequence is 16 residues long. The V and J ends lost 6 bases and 5 bases, in that order; junction bases with no gene match: 13. V is TRBV20-1 and J is TRBJ1-4, with 9 nucleotides matching TRBD1. This clonotype was sampled from a female patient aged 2-9 years who had a stem cell transplant for congenital amegakaryocytic thrombocytopenia, so the T cells may come from the graft donor. Sequencing was performed on PBMCs, mostly from graft donor cells, taken 360 days after TCRalphabeta/CD19-depleted stem cell transplant. The CDR3, as DNA: TGCAGTGCACGGAAACAGGGGGCGAGAACAAATGAAAAACTGTTTTTT. The encoded protein is CSARKQGARTNEKLFF.